Described below is a single T cell receptor beta chain sequence and its context. The data originate from a study of blood T cell repertoires in COVID-19. Germline V gene sequence: CDR1 SGHRS, CDR2 YFSETQ. The CDR3 is 17 residues long. The J segment lost 0 bases and the V segment lost 1 base, leaving 10 bases of the junction unmatched. Repertoires were generated with immunoSEQ multiplex PCR, while TCRdb's copy carries only in-frame clones and drops some. The table includes fewer than 200,000 clones, about four fifths detected once. The TCR comes from a man between 70 and 80 years old with active or convalescent COVID-19. The chain is built from TRBV5-1 and TRBJ2-7; the match to TRBD1 covers 7 bases. Sample: peripheral blood. This CDR3 reads CASSLMTGYGLSYEQYF. The CDR3 DNA follows: TGCGCCAGCAGCTTGATGACAGGGTACGGTCTCTCCTACGAGCAGTACTTC.